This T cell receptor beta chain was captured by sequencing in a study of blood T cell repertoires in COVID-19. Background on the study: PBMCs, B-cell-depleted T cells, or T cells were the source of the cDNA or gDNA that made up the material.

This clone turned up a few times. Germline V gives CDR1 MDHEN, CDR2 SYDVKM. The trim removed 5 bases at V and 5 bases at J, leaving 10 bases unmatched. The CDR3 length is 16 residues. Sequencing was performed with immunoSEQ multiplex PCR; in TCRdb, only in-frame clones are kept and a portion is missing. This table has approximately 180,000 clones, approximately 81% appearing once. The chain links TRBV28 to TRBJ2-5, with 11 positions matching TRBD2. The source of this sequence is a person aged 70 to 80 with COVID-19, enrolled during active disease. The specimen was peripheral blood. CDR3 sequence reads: CASSPPLAGGGETQYF. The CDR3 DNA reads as TGTGCCAGCAGTCCCCCCCTAGCGGGGGGTGGGGAGACCCAGTACTTC.